These T cell receptor beta chains were read from a single sample in a study of shared clonotypes between healthy human individuals. Generated by immunoSEQ multiplex PCR, the TCRdb table keeps only in-frame clones and is missing some. The data hold 950,000 to 1,200,000 clones, with around three quarters observed a single time. Input material: memory CD4+ T cells from PBMCs. The source of these receptors is a young man in good health. Some clones in this sample may be carry-over from other donors' samples. Both conserved end residues are part of each CDR3. A D gene is named only where the DNA matches it firmly. Clone sizes are given selectively: once, few, many, or a class where the clone is expanded.

>TRBJ1-2|12|TRBV7-9|TRBD1|.
TGTGCCAGTAGCGCACAGGGGACCGGCTACACCTTC
CASSAQGTGYTF
>TRBJ2-5|12|TRBV2|TRBD2|once
TGTGCCAGCAGGGGGGAGGGGGAGACCCAGTACTTC
CASRGEGETQYF
>TRBJ2-2|12|TRBV28|.|.
TGTGCCAGCAGTTTAAATTCGCGGGAGCTGTTTTTT
CASSLNSRELFF
>TRBJ2-1|20|TRBV30|TRBD2|.
TGTGCCTGGAGTGGGGGACTAGCGGGTCACCTTTTAAGCTCCTACAATGAGCAGTTCTTC
CAWSGGLAGHLLSSYNEQFF
>TRBJ2-6|14|TRBV28|.|.
TGTGCCAGCAGCACCTACGCGGGGGCCAACGTCCTGACTTTC
CASSTYAGANVLTF
>TRBJ2-3|13|TRBV29-1|.|few
TGCAGCACTGAGGGCAGGGGCCCAGATACGCAGTATTTT
CSTEGRGPDTQYF
>TRBJ1-5|13|TRBV6-5|.|.
TGTGCCAGCAGTACTACTGGGCGACAGCCCCAGCATTTT
CASSTTGRQPQHF
>TRBJ2-1|13|TRBV6-1|.|once
TGTGACAGCATATCTGAGGGAGGGGGCGAGCAGTTCTTC
CDSISEGGGEQFF
>TRBJ2-5|18|TRBV11-2|TRBD2|.
TGTGCCAGCGGTACCCTAGCAAGACTAGCGGGCGCTAGGGAGACCCAGTACTTC
CASGTLARLAGARETQYF
>TRBJ2-2|15|TRBV7-9|.|.
TGTGCCAGCAGCTTAGGGCAGCAGAACACCGGGGAGCTGTTTTTT
CASSLGQQNTGELFF
>TRBJ2-7|15|TRBV6-1|TRBD2|.
TGTGCCAGCAGTACCAGGACTAGCGGGTTCTACGAGCAGTACTTC
CASSTRTSGFYEQYF
>TRBJ2-1|13|TRBV19|.|.
TGTGCCAGTAGTATAGAAGGCAGGAATGAGCAGTTCTTC
CASSIEGRNEQFF
>TRBJ2-2|17|TRBV5-1|.|.
TGCGCCAGCAGCAGCAGTTTGTCGGTTACGAACACCGGGGAGCTGTTTTTT
CASSSSLSVTNTGELFF
>TRBJ2-1|14|TRBV9|.|.
TGTGCCAGCAGCGAGGACTCCGCCTACAGTGAGCAGTTCTTC
CASSEDSAYSEQFF
>TRBJ1-2|18|TRBV7-9|.|.
TGTGCCAGCAGCTTATCCTCCCCAAACCGGGACCGAGATAGTGGCTACACCTTC
CASSLSSPNRDRDSGYTF
>TRBJ2-5|17|TRBV9|.|.
TGTGCCAGCAGCCCCTCTCTTGCCCCTGGATCCAGAGAGACCCAGTACTTC
CASSPSLAPGSRETQYF
>TRBJ2-7|18|TRBV5-5|.|.
TGTGCCAGCGGAAAGGGCCAACCCAGGAGCGGTAACTCCTACGAGCAGTACTTC
CASGKGQPRSGNSYEQYF
>TRBJ1-1|15|TRBV7-9|.|.
TGTGCCAGCAGCTCCTCAGACCTCATGAACACTGAAGCTTTCTTT
CASSSSDLMNTEAFF
>TRBJ2-5|16|TRBV5-4|.|.
TGTGCCAGCAGCGAGGAAGTCGTGGTCCAGGGAGTGACCCAGTACTTC
CASSEEVVVQGVTQYF
>TRBJ2-5|15|TRBV10-3|.|few
TGTGCCATCAGCCCCCTGGGGGACGCAATAGAGACCCAGTACTTC
CAISPLGDAIETQYF
>TRBJ2-1|13|TRBV19|.|many
TGTGCCAGTAGTATAGGGGCCCTCTCGGAGCAGTTCTTC
CASSIGALSEQFF
>TRBJ2-1|14|TRBV28|.|.
TGTGCCAGCAGTTCGAGCGGAGTATACAATGAGCAGTTCTTC
CASSSSGVYNEQFF